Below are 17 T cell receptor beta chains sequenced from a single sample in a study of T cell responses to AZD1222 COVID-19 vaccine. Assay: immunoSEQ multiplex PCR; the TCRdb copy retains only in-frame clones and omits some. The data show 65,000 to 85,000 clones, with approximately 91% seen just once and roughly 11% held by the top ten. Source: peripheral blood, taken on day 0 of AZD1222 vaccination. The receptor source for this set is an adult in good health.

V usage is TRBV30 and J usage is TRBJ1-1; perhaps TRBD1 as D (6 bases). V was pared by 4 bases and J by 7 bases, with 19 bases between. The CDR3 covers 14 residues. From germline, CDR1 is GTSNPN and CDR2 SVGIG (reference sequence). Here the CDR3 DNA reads TGTGCCTGGACCCGGGGCAGGGGAGTGTTTGAAGCTTTCTTT. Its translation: CAWTRGRGVFEAFF.

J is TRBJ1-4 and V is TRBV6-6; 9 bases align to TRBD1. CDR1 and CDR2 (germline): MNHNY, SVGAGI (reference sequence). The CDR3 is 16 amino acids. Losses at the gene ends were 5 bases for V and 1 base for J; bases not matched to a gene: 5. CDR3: CASSVGTGRTNEKLFF. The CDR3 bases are TGTGCCAGCAGTGTCGGGACAGGGCGAACTAATGAAAAACTGTTTTTT.

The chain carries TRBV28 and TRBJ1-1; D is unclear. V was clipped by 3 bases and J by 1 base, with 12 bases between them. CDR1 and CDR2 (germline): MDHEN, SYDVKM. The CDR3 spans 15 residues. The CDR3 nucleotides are TGTGCCAGCAGTTTTCGGGCGGGGAAGAACACTGAAGCTTTCTTT. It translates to CASSFRAGKNTEAFF. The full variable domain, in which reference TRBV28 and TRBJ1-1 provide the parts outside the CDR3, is DVKVTQSSRYLVKRTGEKVFLECVQDMDHENMFWYRQDPGLGLRLIYFSYDVKMKEKGDIPEGYSVSREKKERFSLILESASTNQTSMYLCASSFRAGKNTEAFFGQGTRLTVV.

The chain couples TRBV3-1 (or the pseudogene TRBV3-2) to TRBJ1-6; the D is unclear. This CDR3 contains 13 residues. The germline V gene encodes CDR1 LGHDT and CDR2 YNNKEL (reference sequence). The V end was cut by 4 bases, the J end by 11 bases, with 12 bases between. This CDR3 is CASSLLKVTPLHF. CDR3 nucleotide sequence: TGTGCCAGCAGCCTCTTGAAGGTGACACCCCTCCACTTT.

CDR3 sequence reads: CASTPQDRTNQPQHF. The CDR3 DNA is TGTGCCAGCACCCCTCAGGACAGGACCAATCAGCCCCAGCATTTT. The chain carries TRBV28 and TRBJ1-5; TRBD1 agrees at 7 bases. CDR1 is MDHEN and CDR2 is SYDVKM in the germline V gene. The junction had 9 bases not matched to a gene; V was cut back by 7 bases and J by 3 bases. The CDR3 contains 15 residues.

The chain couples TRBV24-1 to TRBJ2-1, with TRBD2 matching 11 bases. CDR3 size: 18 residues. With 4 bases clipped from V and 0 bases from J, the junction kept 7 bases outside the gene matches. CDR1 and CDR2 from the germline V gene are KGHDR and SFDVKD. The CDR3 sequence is CATSEPGLAVSSYNEQFF. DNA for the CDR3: TGTGCCACCAGTGAACCGGGACTAGCGGTAAGCTCCTACAATGAGCAGTTCTTC.

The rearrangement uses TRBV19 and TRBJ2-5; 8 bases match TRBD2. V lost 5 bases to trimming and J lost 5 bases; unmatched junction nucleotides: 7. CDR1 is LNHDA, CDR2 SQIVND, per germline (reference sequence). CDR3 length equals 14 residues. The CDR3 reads CASSWGLAGETQYF. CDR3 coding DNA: TGTGCCAGTAGTTGGGGGCTAGCGGGTGAGACCCAGTACTTC. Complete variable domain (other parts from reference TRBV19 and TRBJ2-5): DGGITQSPKYLFRKEGQNVTLSCEQNLNHDAMYWYRQDPGQGLRLIYYSQIVNDFQKGDIAEGYSVSREKKESFPLTVTSAQKNPTAFYLCASSWGLAGETQYFGPGTRLLVL.

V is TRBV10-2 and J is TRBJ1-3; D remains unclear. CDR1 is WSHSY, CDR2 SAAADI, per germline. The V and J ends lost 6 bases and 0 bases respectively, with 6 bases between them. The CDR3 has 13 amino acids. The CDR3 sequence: CASRTSSGNTIYF. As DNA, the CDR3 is TGCGCCAGCAGGACTTCCTCTGGAAACACCATATATTTT.

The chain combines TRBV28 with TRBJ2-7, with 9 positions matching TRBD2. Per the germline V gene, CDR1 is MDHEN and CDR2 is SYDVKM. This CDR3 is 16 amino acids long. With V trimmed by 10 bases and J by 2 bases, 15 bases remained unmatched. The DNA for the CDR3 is TGTGCCACCCAGTCCCTAGCGGGAATGGGGACCTACGAGCAGTACTTC. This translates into CATQSLAGMGTYEQYF.

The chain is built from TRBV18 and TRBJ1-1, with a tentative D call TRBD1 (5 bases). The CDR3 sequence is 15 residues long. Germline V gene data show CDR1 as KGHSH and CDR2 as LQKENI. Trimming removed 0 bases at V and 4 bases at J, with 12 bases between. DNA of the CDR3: TGTGCCAGCTCACCACCTACGGGGCATAGCACTGAAGCTTTCTTT. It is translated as CASSPPTGHSTEAFF.

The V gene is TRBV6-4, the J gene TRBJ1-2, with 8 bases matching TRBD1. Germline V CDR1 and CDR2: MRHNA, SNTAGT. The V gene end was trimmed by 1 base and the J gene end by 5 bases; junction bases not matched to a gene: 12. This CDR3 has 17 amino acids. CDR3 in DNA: TGTGCCAGCAGTGACTTCGACAGGGGCCCACAGGGGTATGGCTACACCTTC. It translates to CASSDFDRGPQGYGYTF.

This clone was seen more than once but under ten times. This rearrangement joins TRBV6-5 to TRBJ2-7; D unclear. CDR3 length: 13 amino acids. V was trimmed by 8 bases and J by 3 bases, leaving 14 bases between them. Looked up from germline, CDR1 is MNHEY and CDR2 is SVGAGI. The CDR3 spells CASGRRRNYEQYV. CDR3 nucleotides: TGTGCCAGCGGACGACGGCGGAACTACGAGCAGTACGTC.

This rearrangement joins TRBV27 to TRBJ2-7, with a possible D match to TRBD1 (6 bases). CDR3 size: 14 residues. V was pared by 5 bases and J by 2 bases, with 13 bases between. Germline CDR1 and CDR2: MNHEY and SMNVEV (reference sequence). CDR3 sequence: CASSTYRETYEQYF. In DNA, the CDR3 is TGTGCCAGCAGTACATACAGGGAGACCTACGAGCAGTACTTC.

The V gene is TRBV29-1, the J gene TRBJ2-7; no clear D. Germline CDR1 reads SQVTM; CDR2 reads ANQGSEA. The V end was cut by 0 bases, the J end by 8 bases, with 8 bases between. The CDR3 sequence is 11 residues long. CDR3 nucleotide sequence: TGCAGCGTTGAAGAGGGTTTAAAGCAGTACGTC. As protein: CSVEEGLKQYV.

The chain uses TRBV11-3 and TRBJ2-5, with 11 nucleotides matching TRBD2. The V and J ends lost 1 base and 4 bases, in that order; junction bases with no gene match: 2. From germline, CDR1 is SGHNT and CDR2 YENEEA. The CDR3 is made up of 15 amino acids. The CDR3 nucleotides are TGTGCCAGCAGCTTAGGGGGACTAGCGGCAGAGACCCAGTACTTC. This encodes CASSLGGLAAETQYF.

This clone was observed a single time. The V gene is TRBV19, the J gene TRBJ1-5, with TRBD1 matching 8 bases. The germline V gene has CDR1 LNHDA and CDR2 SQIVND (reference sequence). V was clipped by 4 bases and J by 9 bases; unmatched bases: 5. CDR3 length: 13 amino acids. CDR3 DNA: TGTGCCAGTAGTAACACAGGGGGACGGCCCCAGCATTTT. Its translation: CASSNTGGRPQHF.

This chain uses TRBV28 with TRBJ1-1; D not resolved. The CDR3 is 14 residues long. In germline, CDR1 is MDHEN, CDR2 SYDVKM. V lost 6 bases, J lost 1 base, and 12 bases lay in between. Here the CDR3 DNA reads TGTGCCAGCAGAGGGTCGGCTGAGAACACTGAAGCTTTCTTT. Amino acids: CASRGSAENTEAFF. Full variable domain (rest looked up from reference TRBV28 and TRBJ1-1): DVKVTQSSRYLVKRTGEKVFLECVQDMDHENMFWYRQDPGLGLRLIYFSYDVKMKEKGDIPEGYSVSREKKERFSLILESASTNQTSMYLCASRGSAENTEAFFGQGTRLTVV.